This T cell receptor (beta chain) was observed in a study of shared clonotypes between healthy human individuals. The investigators split CD4+ cells into a CD45RA+ naive subset and a CD45RA-negative memory subset. Overall study findings and caveats: Unshared clonotypes carried lower generation probabilities than those common to all four donors. Depth was large, yet rarefaction showed that sorted-subset sequencing was incomplete.

Trimming took 5 bases from V and 10 from J, leaving 20 bases between them. The length of the CDR3 is 14 residues. Germline V gives CDR1 SSHAT, CDR2 FNYEAQ (reference sequence). TCRdb's copy holds only in-frame clones and misses some; the assay was immunoSEQ multiplex PCR. The table lists roughly 2.2 million clones, 80% to 95% of them singletons. On this clone itself: Its antigen is not known.

Material for sequencing was naive CD4+ T cells from PBMCs. Documented subset: CD45RA+ positively selected. The rearrangement uses TRBV7-7 and TRBJ2-5; tentatively, D is TRBD1 (6 bases). The sequence derives from a man aged 18 to 29 in good health. Some clones in this sample may be carry-over from other donors' samples. As DNA, the CDR3 is TGTGCCAGCAGCCCCGAGACAGGATATACGGACCAGTACTTC. It translates to CASSPETGYTDQYF.